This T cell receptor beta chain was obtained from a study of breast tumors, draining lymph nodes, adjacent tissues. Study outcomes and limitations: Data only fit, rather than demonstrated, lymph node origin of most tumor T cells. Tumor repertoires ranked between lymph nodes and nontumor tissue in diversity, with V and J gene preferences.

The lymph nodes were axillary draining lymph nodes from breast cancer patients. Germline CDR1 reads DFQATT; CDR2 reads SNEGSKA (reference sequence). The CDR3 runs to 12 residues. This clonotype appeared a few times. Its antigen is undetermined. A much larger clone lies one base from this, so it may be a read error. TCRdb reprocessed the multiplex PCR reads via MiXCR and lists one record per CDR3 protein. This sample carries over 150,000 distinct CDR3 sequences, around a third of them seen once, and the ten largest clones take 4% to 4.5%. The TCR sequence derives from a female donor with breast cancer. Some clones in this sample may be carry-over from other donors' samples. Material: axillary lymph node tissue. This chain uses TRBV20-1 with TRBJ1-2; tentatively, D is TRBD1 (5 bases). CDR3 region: CSARTGTFGSTF. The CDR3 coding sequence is TGCAGTGCTAGAACTGGGACCTTTGGCTCCACCTTC.